This TCR beta chain came from a study of shared clonotypes between healthy human individuals. This clone showed up many times. The junction had 5 bases not matched to a gene; V was cut back by 3 bases and J by 0 bases. The CDR3 extends over 16 amino acids. The germline CDR1 and CDR2 sequences are SGDLS and YYNGEE. Assay execution took place at the deep level. When replicate PCRs were run on unsorted PBMC, they used approximately 0.3 ug DNA, some 33,000 T cell genomes. TCRdb's table, derived via immunoSEQ multiplex PCR, lists solely in-frame clones and lacks some. The sample records about 490,000 clones, 76% being singletons.

Input material: PBMCs. The sequence derives from a woman aged 40 to 50 in good health. Some clones in this sample may be carry-over from other donors' samples. The chain is built from TRBV9 and TRBJ1-3; 8 bases align to TRBD1. The CDR3 spells CASSGTGGNSGNTIYF. The CDR3 nucleotides are TGTGCCAGCAGCGGAACAGGGGGGAACTCTGGAAACACCATATATTTT.